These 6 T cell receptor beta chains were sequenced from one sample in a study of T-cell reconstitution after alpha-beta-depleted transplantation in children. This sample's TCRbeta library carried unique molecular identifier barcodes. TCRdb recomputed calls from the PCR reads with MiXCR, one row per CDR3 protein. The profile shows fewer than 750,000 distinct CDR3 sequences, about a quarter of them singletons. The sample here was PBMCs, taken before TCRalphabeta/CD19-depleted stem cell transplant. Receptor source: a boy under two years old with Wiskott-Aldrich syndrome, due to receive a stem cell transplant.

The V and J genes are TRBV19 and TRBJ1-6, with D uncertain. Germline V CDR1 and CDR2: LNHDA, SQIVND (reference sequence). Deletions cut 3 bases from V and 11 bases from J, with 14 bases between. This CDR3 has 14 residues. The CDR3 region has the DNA TGTGCCAGTAGTATGCAAGTCCAGTTTGCACCCCTCCACTTT. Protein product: CASSMQVQFAPLHF.

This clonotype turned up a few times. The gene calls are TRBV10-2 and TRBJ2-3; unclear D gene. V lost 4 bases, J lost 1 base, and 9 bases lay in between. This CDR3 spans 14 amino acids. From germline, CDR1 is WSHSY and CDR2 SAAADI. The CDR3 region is CASSGVTGTDTQYF. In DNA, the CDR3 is TGCGCCAGCAGTGGGGTTACAGGCACAGATACGCAGTATTTT.

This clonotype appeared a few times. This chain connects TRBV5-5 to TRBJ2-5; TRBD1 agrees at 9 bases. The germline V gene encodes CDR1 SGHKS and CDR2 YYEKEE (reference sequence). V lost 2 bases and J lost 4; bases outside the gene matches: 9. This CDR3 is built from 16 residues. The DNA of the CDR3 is TGTGCCAGCAGCTTTGTTTGGGACAGGGATGGAGAGACCCAGTACTTC. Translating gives CASSFVWDRDGETQYF. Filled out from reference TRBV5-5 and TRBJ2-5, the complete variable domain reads DAGVTQSPTHLIKTRGQQVTLRCSPISGHKSVSWYQQVLGQGPQFIFQYYEKEERGRGNFPDRFSARQFPNYSSELNVNALLLGDSALYLCASSFVWDRDGETQYFGPGTRLLVL.

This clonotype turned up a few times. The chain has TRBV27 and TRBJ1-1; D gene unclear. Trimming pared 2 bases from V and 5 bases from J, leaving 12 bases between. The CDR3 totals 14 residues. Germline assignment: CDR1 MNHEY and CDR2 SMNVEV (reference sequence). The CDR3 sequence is CASSLRVGGTEAFF. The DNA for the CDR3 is TGTGCCAGCAGTTTAAGGGTGGGAGGGACTGAAGCTTTCTTT.

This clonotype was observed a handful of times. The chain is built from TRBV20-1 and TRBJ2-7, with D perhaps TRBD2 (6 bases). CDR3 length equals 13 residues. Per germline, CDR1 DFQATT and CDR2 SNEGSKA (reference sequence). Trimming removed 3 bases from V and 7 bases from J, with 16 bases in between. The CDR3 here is CSASQWGVGEQYF. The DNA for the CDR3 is TGCAGTGCTAGTCAATGGGGGGTGGGGGAGCAGTACTTC.

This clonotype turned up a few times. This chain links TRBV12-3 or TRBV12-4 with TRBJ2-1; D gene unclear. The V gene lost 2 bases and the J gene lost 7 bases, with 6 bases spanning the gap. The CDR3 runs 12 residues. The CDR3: CASSLMGNEQFF. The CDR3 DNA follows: TGTGCCAGCAGTTTAATGGGGAATGAGCAGTTCTTC.